This T cell receptor (beta chain) was sequenced during a study of a mutant IDH1 vaccine in newly diagnosed glioma. The table came from immunoSEQ multiplex PCR; TCRdb's copy has only in-frame clones and leaves some out. The sample lists 50,000 to 75,000 clones, 65% to 75% seen once, with roughly 4.3% in the top ten. Comment on this clone: Its antigen is not known.

The V gene lost 4 bases and the J gene lost 2 bases, with 12 bases spanning the gap. The CDR3 spans 14 residues. Germline V CDR1 and CDR2: SQVTM, ANQGSEA. Points from the study as a whole: Among top peripheral T cell clonotypes, changes seemed unrelated to pseudoprogression.

Indicated time point: week 35, safety follow-up. Vaccination used 300 ug of mutant IDH1 20-mer peptide per dose, with topical imiquimod. The J gene is TRBJ1-3, the V gene TRBV29-1, with a possible D match to TRBD1 (6 bases). The sequencing here drew on PBMCs, taken from a glioma patient whose treatment included an IDH1 peptide vaccine. The TCR was taken from a man over 45 with glioma. The CDR3 region is CSVVTGTAGNTIYF. In DNA form, the CDR3 reads TGCAGCGTTGTAACAGGGACGGCTGGAAACACCATATATTTT.